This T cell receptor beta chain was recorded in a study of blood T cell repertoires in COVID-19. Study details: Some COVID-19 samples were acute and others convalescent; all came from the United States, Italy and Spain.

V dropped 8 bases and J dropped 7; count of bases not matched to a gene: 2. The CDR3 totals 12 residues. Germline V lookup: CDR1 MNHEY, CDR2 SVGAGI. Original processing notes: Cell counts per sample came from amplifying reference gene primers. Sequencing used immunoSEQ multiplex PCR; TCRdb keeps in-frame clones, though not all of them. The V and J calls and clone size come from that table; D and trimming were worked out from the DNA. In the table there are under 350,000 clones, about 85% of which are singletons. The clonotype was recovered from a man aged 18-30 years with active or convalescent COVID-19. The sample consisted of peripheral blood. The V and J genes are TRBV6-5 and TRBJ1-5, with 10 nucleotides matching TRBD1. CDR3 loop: CASWTGGQPQHF. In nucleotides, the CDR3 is TGTGCCAGCTGGACAGGGGGGCAGCCCCAGCATTTT.